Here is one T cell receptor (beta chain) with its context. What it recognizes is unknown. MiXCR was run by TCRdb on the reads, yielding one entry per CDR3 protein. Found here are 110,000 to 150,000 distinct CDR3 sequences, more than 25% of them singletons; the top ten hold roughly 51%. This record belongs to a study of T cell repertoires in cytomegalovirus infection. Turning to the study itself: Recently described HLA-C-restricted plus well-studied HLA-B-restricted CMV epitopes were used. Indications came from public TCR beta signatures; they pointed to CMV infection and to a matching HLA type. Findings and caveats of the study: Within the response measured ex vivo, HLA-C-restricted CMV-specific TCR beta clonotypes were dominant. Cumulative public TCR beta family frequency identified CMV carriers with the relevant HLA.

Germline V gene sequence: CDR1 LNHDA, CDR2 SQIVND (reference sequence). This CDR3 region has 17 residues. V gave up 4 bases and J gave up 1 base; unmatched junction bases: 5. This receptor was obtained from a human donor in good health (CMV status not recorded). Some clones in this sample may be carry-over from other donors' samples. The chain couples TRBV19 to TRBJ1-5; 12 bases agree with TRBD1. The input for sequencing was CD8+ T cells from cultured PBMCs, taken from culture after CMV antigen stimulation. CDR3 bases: TGTGCCAGTAGTAGGGGACAGGGGGCTGAGAGCAATCAGCCCCAGCATTTT. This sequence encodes CASSRGQGAESNQPQHF.